This T cell receptor (beta chain) came from a study of PD-1 blockade in mismatch repair-deficient tumors. About the research overall: Patients had approximately 11 mismatch repair-deficient cancer types, all previously treated and progressing.

Produced via immunoSEQ multiplex PCR; TCRdb's table is partial and in-frame only. This table has 38,000 or so clones, about 85% appearing once. The TCR-sequenced patients were three responders to pembrolizumab. Notes on the study in general: Rapid post-treatment expansion, then contraction, generally preceding radiologic response, marked tumor-resident clones.

Germline V lookup: CDR1 SGDLS, CDR2 YYNGEE. The CDR3 has 15 amino acids. Germline trimming cut 4 bases from V and 4 bases from J; bases unmatched to any gene: 7. Remarks on this clone: The antigen remains unidentified.

Sequences were derived from peripheral blood, sampled roughly 76 weeks after starting pembrolizumab. This sequence joins TRBV9 and TRBJ1-4, with 7 bases identical to TRBD1. The clonotype originates from an adult with mismatch repair-deficient cancer. The CDR3 sequence: CASSFTGTDNEKLFF. CDR3 in DNA: TGTGCCAGCAGCTTCACCGGGACAGATAATGAAAAACTGTTTTTT.